Listed here are 2 T cell receptor beta chains from one sample, sequenced in a study of regulatory T cells in long-lasting Graves disease. The TCR beta library used iRepertoire HTBI primers with Arm-PCR amplification of CDR3. One entry per CDR3 protein, called by TCRdb with MiXCR from the multiplex PCR reads. The repertoire includes under 450,000 distinct CDR3 sequences, 23% of them detected once, and around 24% sits in the top ten. Documented time point: persistent/refractory GD, antithyroid drugs over 5 years with positive TRAb. Preparation of the TCR library used RNA extracted from PBMCs. The sample consisted of peripheral blood mononuclear cells (PBMCs), taken when the disease was refractory, from a patient treated with antithyroid drugs. Source of these receptors: a female donor with Graves disease.

Comment on this clonotype: In this CDR3 the conserved last residue, phenylalanine or tryptophan, is missing, so a read error is likely. The rearrangement uses TRBV10-3 and TRBJ1-1; no clear D gene. Trimming left V 4 bases short and J 1 base short, with 10 bases between. CDR1 ENHRY and CDR2 SYGVKD come from the germline V gene. The CDR3 has 14 amino acids. In nucleotides, the CDR3 is TGTGCCATCAGTGTGGGAGTGGGGAACACTGAAGCTTTCTCT. This gives the protein CAISVGVGNTEAFS.

The chain employs TRBV29-1 and TRBJ2-1; TRBD2 is a possible D gene (5 bases). This CDR3 has 13 amino acids. Looked up from germline, CDR1 is SQVTM and CDR2 is ANQGSEA. V was trimmed by 4 bases and J by 5 bases, leaving 12 bases between them. CDR3 region: CSVASGNHNEQFF. The CDR3 region has the DNA TGCAGCGTTGCCTCGGGAAATCACAATGAGCAGTTCTTC.